A selection of T cell receptor beta chains follows, all from one sample in a study. The repertoire was sequenced with immunoSEQ multiplex PCR; TCRdb's copy has only in-frame clones and lacks some. Of approximately 70,000 clones listed, just over 90% are singletons. Sample: PBMCs. The origin of the receptors is a man aged 40-49 years with rheumatoid arthritis. CDR3s leave out the opening cysteine and the closing phenylalanine or tryptophan. The D gene is left open where the match is weak. Size tells how often a clone was seen (once, few, many) or the class of an expanded clone, and some rows leave it out.

CDR3 protein	D gene	clone size	V gene
ASSPARKGAAYEQY	.	.	TRBV11-2
ASSQGASYEQY	.	.	TRBV3-1/TRBV3-2
AWGGGFRDSPLH	TRBD1	.	TRBV30
ASSWEENPGEDGYT	.	.	TRBV5-4
ASSPLRTGSVNTIY	TRBD1	few	TRBV4-2
ASTVSLRGANVLT	.	.	TRBV9
ASSSGLAGAIEQY	TRBD2	few	TRBV11-2
ASRPPGRSYEQY	.	.	TRBV25-1
ASSLQGLTEAF	.	once	TRBV5-6
SVVRRGTKNIQY	.	.	TRBV29-1
ASSRDRTTQETQY	TRBD1	.	TRBV18
ASSADGNTGELF	.	.	TRBV6-5
ASSWGTVSYEQY	.	once	TRBV21-1
AISDRDRGYNSPLH	TRBD1	.	TRBV10-3
ASSLNIGQGYEQY	.	.	TRBV11-2
ASSLDPTAYNSPLH	.	.	TRBV18
ASSSDWGSYYGYT	.	.	TRBV5-1
ASSLDRTSSYEQY	TRBD1	.	TRBV19
ASSSYMRGARSSYEQY	.	.	TRBV27
ASSMRGHSYEQY	TRBD1	.	TRBV27
ASSGATVVTSGNTIY	.	.	TRBV7-9
ASSLKGQSGYT	.	.	TRBV5-1
ATHRGDQETQY	.	.	TRBV10-3
ASSTRTSGTDEQY	TRBD2	once	TRBV11-1
ASSLTGLAGAGEQF	TRBD2	.	TRBV7-3
ASSLSPTGAPNQPQH	TRBD1	.	TRBV28
ATSDPAMGAAF	.	.	TRBV24-1
ASSLGRTVTYEQY	.	.	TRBV7-2
ASLGRVGQPQH	.	few	TRBV2
ASRVGGGAGNTIY	.	.	TRBV2
ASTFPPGLADRRGYEQY	TRBD2	.	TRBV7-3
ASSPLIASSYNEQF	.	once	TRBV27
ASSQDLLANYGYT	.	.	TRBV4-1
ASSQADRGGGETQY	TRBD1	.	TRBV27
ASSFRGGYT	.	few	TRBV28
ASSLTVVRSGGYT	.	.	TRBV5-1
ASSYSGHPYGYT	.	.	TRBV6-2/TRBV6-3
AGPVGGDPIDGYT	.	.	TRBV30
ASSYSIAGGLPGELF	TRBD2	.	TRBV6-2/TRBV6-3
ASSPGTGGGQETQY	.	.	TRBV27
ASSERGARGPF	.	.	TRBV2
ASSTSSYNEQF	.	.	TRBV27
ASRGPGREQY	.	.	TRBV28
AISLTDTQY	.	.	TRBV10-3
ASSYGGDRQPQH	.	.	TRBV6-2/TRBV6-3
ASSQSGNTIY	.	.	TRBV3-1/TRBV3-2
ASSEGVRDEQY	.	few	TRBV25-1
ASSSGESYEQY	.	.	TRBV7-9
ASIGQGANNSPLH	TRBD1	.	TRBV27
ATSRSVGTEAF	.	.	TRBV15
ASSLLTGQGVYEQY	TRBD1	.	TRBV28